The clone carrying this T cell receptor beta chain came up a few times. No antigen is known for it. V was clipped by 1 base and J by 2 bases, with 11 bases between them. CDR3 length equals 15 residues. CDR1 is SGHRS and CDR2 is YFSETQ in the germline V gene. The table came from immunoSEQ multiplex PCR; TCRdb's copy has only in-frame clones and leaves some out. There are around 140,000 clones in the sample; roughly 92% occur only once, and around 5.9% lies in the top ten. This entry belongs to a study of T cell responses to AZD1222 COVID-19 vaccine. Study background: Second-dose groups at about 4 or about 12 weeks were pooled.

General study results and limits: Of the AZD1222 recipients, only 5 to 7 were seropositive at baseline. The study sampled repertoires only after the peak T cell response. Unmutated variant regions are reportedly targeted by nearly half of spike-specific TCRs.

The chain uses TRBV5-1 and TRBJ2-3, with a tentative D call TRBD2 (6 bases). Source: peripheral blood, taken on day 0 of AZD1222 vaccination. This TCR derives from an adult in good health. This CDR3 is CASSLRGELTDTQYF. The CDR3 DNA reads TGCGCCAGCAGCTTGCGCGGGGAACTCACAGATACGCAGTATTTT.